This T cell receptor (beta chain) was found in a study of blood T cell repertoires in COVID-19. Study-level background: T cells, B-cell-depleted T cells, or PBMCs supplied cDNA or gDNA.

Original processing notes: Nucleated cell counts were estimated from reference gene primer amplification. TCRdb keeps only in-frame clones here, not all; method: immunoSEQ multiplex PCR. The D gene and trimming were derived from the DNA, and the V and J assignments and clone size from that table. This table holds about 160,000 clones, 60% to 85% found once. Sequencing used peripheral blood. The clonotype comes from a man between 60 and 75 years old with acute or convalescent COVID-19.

The CDR3 DNA reads as TGTGCCAGTAGTATAGGTCAGGGGTCCCTCAATCAGCCCCAGCATTTT. It yields the protein CASSIGQGSLNQPQHF. This rearrangement joins TRBV19 to TRBJ1-5, with D maybe TRBD1 (6 bases). This CDR3 comprises 16 residues. CDR1 LNHDA and CDR2 SQIVND come from the germline V gene (reference sequence). Trimming pared 1 base from V and 3 bases from J, leaving 13 bases between.